This T cell receptor beta chain was profiled in a study of T cell responses to AZD1222 COVID-19 vaccine. General study points: The breadth and depth of Spike-specific TCRs increased once two AZD1222 doses had been given. Every sample of the repertoires postdated the peak T cell response. Most donors were white British, females outnumbered males, and clonal diversity was possibly underestimated.

V lost 4 bases and J lost 9, with 14 bases in between. Germline lookup yields CDR1 SGHDT and CDR2 YYEEEE. There are 13 residues in the CDR3. Concerning this clone itself: Its antigen is currently unknown.

Clones were sequenced by immunoSEQ multiplex PCR, and TCRdb holds only the in-frame ones, with some missing. Of approximately 110,000 clones in the sample, about nine tenths were seen once. The chain recombines TRBV5-6 with TRBJ2-1; tentative D call: TRBD2 (6 bases). The receptor was derived from an adult in good health. The sequences come from peripheral blood, collected on day 0 of AZD1222 vaccination. CDR3 bases: TGTGCCAGCAGCCCGGAGACGGGGGTTGAGCAGTTCTTC. It translates to CASSPETGVEQFF. The full variable domain, its missing parts supplied by reference TRBV5-6 and TRBJ2-1, is DAGVTQSPTHLIKTRGQQVTLRCSPKSGHDTVSWYQQALGQGPQFIFQYYEEEERQRGNFPDRFSGHQFPNYSSELNVNALLLGDSALYLCASSPETGVEQFFGPGTRLTVL.